Listed below are T cell receptor beta chains from one sample, sequenced in a study of vaccination and CD4 T cells after COVID-19. TCRdb reanalysed the PCR reads using MiXCR and keeps one entry per CDR3 protein. The sample comprises some 11,000 distinct CDR3 sequences, approximately 40% of which are singletons, and under 14% rests with the top ten. Antigen specificity for these receptors is unknown. This specimen consisted of CD4+ T cells from blood, cultured in vitro, obtained after SARS-CoV-2 vaccination. The source is a human donor who had recovered from COVID-19. CDR3s include the opening cysteine and the closing phenylalanine or tryptophan. D genes are given only for firm matches. Clone size is not always given. Where it is, it says once, few, many or a class for expanded clones.

d_gene: NA
v_gene: TRBV21-1
j_gene: TRBJ1-1
abundance: NA
CDR3nt: TGTGCCAGCCGGGACGGGTTGAACACTGAAGCTTTCTTT
CDR3aa: CASRDGLNTEAFF

d_gene: TRBD1
v_gene: TRBV4-3
j_gene: TRBJ1-6
abundance: NA
CDR3nt: TGCGCCAGCAGTCCACAGGGGACGGGCTCACCCCTCCACTTT
CDR3aa: CASSPQGTGSPLHF

d_gene: NA
v_gene: TRBV7-2
j_gene: TRBJ2-5
abundance: few
CDR3nt: TGTGCCAGCAGCCGGGTTAACCAAGAGACCCAGTACTTC
CDR3aa: CASSRVNQETQYF

d_gene: NA
v_gene: TRBV27
j_gene: TRBJ2-3
abundance: few
CDR3nt: TGTGCCAGCCCTCCCGGGCCCCCCGACCGGAGCCTTACGCAGTATTTT
CDR3aa: CASPPGPPDRSLTQYF

d_gene: NA
v_gene: TRBV20-1
j_gene: TRBJ1-2
abundance: few
CDR3nt: TGCAGTGCTAGAGTCGAATGGGGGAGCCCATATGGCTACACCTTC
CDR3aa: CSARVEWGSPYGYTF

d_gene: TRBD1
v_gene: TRBV18
j_gene: TRBJ2-7
abundance: NA
CDR3nt: TGTGCCAGCTCACCACGCGATAAGGGACCGGGACAGGGAGGGAACGAGCAGTACTTC
CDR3aa: CASSPRDKGPGQGGNEQYF

d_gene: TRBD1
v_gene: TRBV27
j_gene: TRBJ1-5
abundance: few
CDR3nt: TGTGCCAGCAACCCTCAGGGGGCAATCGGTCAGCCCCAGCATTTT
CDR3aa: CASNPQGAIGQPQHF

d_gene: NA
v_gene: TRBV7-6
j_gene: TRBJ2-7
abundance: NA
CDR3nt: TGTGCCAGCAGCTTATATGGAAGTTCCTACGAGCAGTACTTC
CDR3aa: CASSLYGSSYEQYF

d_gene: NA
v_gene: TRBV28
j_gene: TRBJ2-6
abundance: NA
CDR3nt: TGTGCCAGCAGTCTAACAGGGTCGGATGGGGCCAACGTCCTGACTTTC
CDR3aa: CASSLTGSDGANVLTF

d_gene: NA
v_gene: TRBV7-6
j_gene: TRBJ1-1
abundance: NA
CDR3nt: TGTGCCAGCAGCTTAGAGCGGAGGGGGAGAGCTTTCTTT
CDR3aa: CASSLERRGRAFF

d_gene: NA
v_gene: TRBV24-1
j_gene: TRBJ2-3
abundance: NA
CDR3nt: TGTGCCACCAGTGACTTTAACAGGGGGGGGACAGATACGCAGTATTTT
CDR3aa: CATSDFNRGGTDTQYF

d_gene: NA
v_gene: TRBV6-2/TRBV6-3
j_gene: TRBJ2-1
abundance: large
CDR3nt: TGTGCCAGCAGTTACCAGAGCTCCTACAATGAGCAGTTCTTC
CDR3aa: CASSYQSSYNEQFF

d_gene: NA
v_gene: TRBV4-1
j_gene: TRBJ1-2
abundance: NA
CDR3nt: TGCGCCAGCAGCCCGGCCCAGGAGGGAAGGAATGGCTACACCTTC
CDR3aa: CASSPAQEGRNGYTF

d_gene: TRBD1
v_gene: TRBV6-1
j_gene: TRBJ1-1
abundance: NA
CDR3nt: TGTGCCAGCAGTGCCACCGGGACAGGGAACGCTGAAGCTTTCTTT
CDR3aa: CASSATGTGNAEAFF

d_gene: NA
v_gene: TRBV4-2
j_gene: TRBJ1-2
abundance: once
CDR3nt: TGTGCCAGCAGCCAAGATGGGCGGCCGGTCGGCTACACCTTC
CDR3aa: CASSQDGRPVGYTF

d_gene: TRBD1
v_gene: TRBV6-5
j_gene: TRBJ2-7
abundance: few
CDR3nt: TGTGCCAGCAGTTTTGACAGGGGGCGGTTGGACGAGCAGTACTTC
CDR3aa: CASSFDRGRLDEQYF

d_gene: NA
v_gene: TRBV7-9
j_gene: TRBJ1-2
abundance: few
CDR3nt: TGTGCCAGCAGCCCAAGGGGACCTCCCTATGGCTACACCTTC
CDR3aa: CASSPRGPPYGYTF

d_gene: NA
v_gene: TRBV5-4
j_gene: TRBJ1-2
abundance: NA
CDR3nt: TGTGCCAGCAGCTTGGACGCCGGGGGGTACTATGGCTACACCTTC
CDR3aa: CASSLDAGGYYGYTF

d_gene: TRBD1
v_gene: TRBV6-1
j_gene: TRBJ1-5
abundance: NA
CDR3nt: TGTGCCAGCCTATCAGGGGGCAGGCGAAATCAGCCCCAGCATTTT
CDR3aa: CASLSGGRRNQPQHF

d_gene: NA
v_gene: TRBV24-1
j_gene: TRBJ2-2
abundance: few
CDR3nt: TGTGCCACCAGTGATTGGAGGAACGGGGACACCGGGGAGCTGTTTTTT
CDR3aa: CATSDWRNGDTGELFF

d_gene: NA
v_gene: TRBV7-9
j_gene: TRBJ2-7
abundance: few
CDR3nt: TGTGCCAGCAGCTCAGTTCGAGGTAAAGGGCTTAACGAGCAGTACTTC
CDR3aa: CASSSVRGKGLNEQYF

d_gene: TRBD2
v_gene: TRBV27
j_gene: TRBJ2-2
abundance: few
CDR3nt: TGTGCCAGCGCCGGTGGGGGACTAGCGATCGCACCGGCCACCGGGGAGCTGTTTTTT
CDR3aa: CASAGGGLAIAPATGELFF

d_gene: TRBD1
v_gene: TRBV20-1
j_gene: TRBJ2-5
abundance: NA
CDR3nt: TGCAGTGCTAGAAGTCCAGGGGGAAGAGTAGAGACCCAGTACTTC
CDR3aa: CSARSPGGRVETQYF

d_gene: NA
v_gene: TRBV12-3/TRBV12-4
j_gene: TRBJ1-5
abundance: NA
CDR3nt: TGTGCCAGCAGTTCACAGGGAAACAATCAGCCCCAGCATTTT
CDR3aa: CASSSQGNNQPQHF

d_gene: NA
v_gene: TRBV6-1
j_gene: TRBJ1-1
abundance: NA
CDR3nt: TGTGCCAGCAGTGAAAGGGGGAACACTGAAGCTTTCTTT
CDR3aa: CASSERGNTEAFF

d_gene: NA
v_gene: TRBV12-3/TRBV12-4
j_gene: TRBJ1-6
abundance: medium-sized
CDR3nt: TGTGCCAGCAGTTTTGGTATCATGGCGGCCGGCAATTCACCCCTCCACTTT
CDR3aa: CASSFGIMAAGNSPLHF

d_gene: TRBD2
v_gene: TRBV6-1
j_gene: TRBJ2-5
abundance: NA
CDR3nt: TGTGCCAGCAGCTCTGCCATGGGCAGGGAGGGTGTTGGGGAGACCCAGTACTTC
CDR3aa: CASSSAMGREGVGETQYF

d_gene: TRBD1
v_gene: TRBV5-1
j_gene: TRBJ2-7
abundance: few
CDR3nt: TGCGCCAGCAGCCCAGGGACAGGCCAGTACGAGCAGTACTTC
CDR3aa: CASSPGTGQYEQYF

d_gene: NA
v_gene: TRBV2
j_gene: TRBJ1-6
abundance: NA
CDR3nt: TGTGCCAGCAGTGGGGGCCGCTATAATTCACCCCTCCACTTT
CDR3aa: CASSGGRYNSPLHF

d_gene: TRBD2
v_gene: TRBV20-1
j_gene: TRBJ2-7
abundance: NA
CDR3nt: TGCAGTGCCATGGGACTAGCGGGAGGTAGCGCCGGTCTCGAGCAGTACTTC
CDR3aa: CSAMGLAGGSAGLEQYF

d_gene: NA
v_gene: TRBV20-1
j_gene: TRBJ2-5
abundance: few
CDR3nt: TGCAGTGCTTCCCCGTCGGCGGGGGCCCAACAAGAGACCCAGTACTTC
CDR3aa: CSASPSAGAQQETQYF

d_gene: TRBD2
v_gene: TRBV20-1
j_gene: TRBJ2-5
abundance: few
CDR3nt: TGCAGTGCCCCCGGGGGGACGTGGGAGACCCAGTACTTC
CDR3aa: CSAPGGTWETQYF

d_gene: TRBD1
v_gene: TRBV6-1
j_gene: TRBJ2-5
abundance: few
CDR3nt: TGTGCCAGCAGAGGGGGCTTACAAGAGACCCAGTACTTC
CDR3aa: CASRGGLQETQYF

d_gene: TRBD2
v_gene: TRBV7-2
j_gene: TRBJ2-7
abundance: NA
CDR3nt: TGTGCCAGCAGCTTAGCGCGGATAGCGGGCCCGTACTTC
CDR3aa: CASSLARIAGPYF

d_gene: NA
v_gene: TRBV5-1
j_gene: TRBJ2-3
abundance: NA
CDR3nt: TGCGCCAGCAGCGTCGGCTCCGCGACAGATACGCAGTATTTT
CDR3aa: CASSVGSATDTQYF

d_gene: TRBD1
v_gene: TRBV6-2/TRBV6-3
j_gene: TRBJ1-5
abundance: NA
CDR3nt: TGTGCCAGCAGCAATCCTCCAGGGGGAGTGTGGCCCCAGCATTTT
CDR3aa: CASSNPPGGVWPQHF

d_gene: NA
v_gene: TRBV10-3
j_gene: TRBJ1-1
abundance: few
CDR3nt: TGTGCCATCAGTGAGACAGAAGTTATGAACACTGAAGCTTTCTTT
CDR3aa: CAISETEVMNTEAFF

d_gene: NA
v_gene: TRBV7-9
j_gene: TRBJ2-3
abundance: large
CDR3nt: TGTGCCAGCAGCTTAGGTGTGGATACGCAGTATTTT
CDR3aa: CASSLGVDTQYF

d_gene: TRBD1
v_gene: TRBV6-2/TRBV6-3
j_gene: TRBJ1-5
abundance: few
CDR3nt: TGTGCCAGCAGGGGACAGACGTTCAATCAGCCCCAGCATTTT
CDR3aa: CASRGQTFNQPQHF

d_gene: NA
v_gene: TRBV6-1
j_gene: TRBJ2-6
abundance: NA
CDR3nt: TGTGCCAGCAGTCGTCAGATCTCTGGGGCCAACGTCCTGACTTTC
CDR3aa: CASSRQISGANVLTF

d_gene: NA
v_gene: TRBV18
j_gene: TRBJ1-6
abundance: NA
CDR3nt: TGTGCCAGCTCACCCCGGGCCGTCAATTCACCCCTCCACTTT
CDR3aa: CASSPRAVNSPLHF

d_gene: NA
v_gene: TRBV12-3/TRBV12-4
j_gene: TRBJ1-5
abundance: NA
CDR3nt: TGTGCCAGCAGTTTATCCGGCAATCAGCCCCAGCATTTT
CDR3aa: CASSLSGNQPQHF

d_gene: NA
v_gene: TRBV7-2
j_gene: TRBJ1-2
abundance: NA
CDR3nt: TGTGCCAGCAGCTCCCCGACACTCCGGCGGGACTATGGCTACACCTTC
CDR3aa: CASSSPTLRRDYGYTF

d_gene: TRBD1
v_gene: TRBV7-2
j_gene: TRBJ1-6
abundance: NA
CDR3nt: TGTGCCAGCACCCCGGGACAGTGGAATTCACCCCTCCACTTT
CDR3aa: CASTPGQWNSPLHF

d_gene: TRBD2
v_gene: TRBV6-2/TRBV6-3
j_gene: TRBJ2-3
abundance: NA
CDR3nt: TGTGCCAGCAGTTACATAGCGGGATCAGATACGCAGTATTTT
CDR3aa: CASSYIAGSDTQYF

d_gene: NA
v_gene: TRBV7-2
j_gene: TRBJ2-3
abundance: NA
CDR3nt: TGTGCCAGCAGCTTAGGTCCAGATACGCAGTATTTT
CDR3aa: CASSLGPDTQYF

d_gene: TRBD2
v_gene: TRBV19
j_gene: TRBJ2-3
abundance: NA
CDR3nt: TGTGCCAGTAGTACCCTCGGGGGGGCGGCAGGACGGGCAGATACGCAGTATTTT
CDR3aa: CASSTLGGAAGRADTQYF

d_gene: NA
v_gene: TRBV7-9
j_gene: TRBJ1-1
abundance: NA
CDR3nt: TGTGCCAGCAGCTCCCAGAGCACCCGAGGGACTGAAGCTTTCTTT
CDR3aa: CASSSQSTRGTEAFF

d_gene: NA
v_gene: TRBV11-3
j_gene: TRBJ2-7
abundance: medium-sized
CDR3nt: TGTGCCAGCAGCTTATCCCGGTTAGACGAGCAGTACTTC
CDR3aa: CASSLSRLDEQYF

d_gene: TRBD2
v_gene: TRBV28
j_gene: TRBJ2-7
abundance: NA
CDR3nt: TGTGCCAGCAGTTTGGCAGCGGGGGGGACCTACGAGCAGTACTTC
CDR3aa: CASSLAAGGTYEQYF

d_gene: NA
v_gene: TRBV15
j_gene: TRBJ1-2
abundance: few
CDR3nt: TGTGCCACCAGCAGAGATCCTAGGCCCGGGGGCGGCTACACCTTC
CDR3aa: CATSRDPRPGGGYTF

d_gene: TRBD1
v_gene: TRBV2
j_gene: TRBJ2-3
abundance: few
CDR3nt: TGTGCCAGCAGTCCGACAGGGGGGCGAAATACGCAGTATTTT
CDR3aa: CASSPTGGRNTQYF

d_gene: TRBD2
v_gene: TRBV7-6
j_gene: TRBJ2-1
abundance: NA
CDR3nt: TGTGCCAGCAGCCCAAGACTAACTAGCGGGAACAATGAGCAGTTCTTC
CDR3aa: CASSPRLTSGNNEQFF

d_gene: NA
v_gene: TRBV15
j_gene: TRBJ2-7
abundance: few
CDR3nt: TGTGCCACCAGGGAACAGGGATCGTTCTACGAGCAGTACTTC
CDR3aa: CATREQGSFYEQYF

d_gene: NA
v_gene: TRBV7-6
j_gene: TRBJ2-1
abundance: NA
CDR3nt: TGTGCCAGCAGCTTAGCGGGCGACTCACCACAGTTCTTC
CDR3aa: CASSLAGDSPQFF

d_gene: TRBD1
v_gene: TRBV7-7
j_gene: TRBJ2-7
abundance: few
CDR3nt: TGTGCCAGCAGCCCCAAGCCACAGGGGTTGGGCGAGCAGTACTTC
CDR3aa: CASSPKPQGLGEQYF

d_gene: TRBD1
v_gene: TRBV20-1
j_gene: TRBJ1-5
abundance: few
CDR3nt: TGCAGTGCCTCCGGGACAGGGGGCTATCAGCCCCAGCATTTT
CDR3aa: CSASGTGGYQPQHF

d_gene: NA
v_gene: TRBV23-1
j_gene: TRBJ2-7
abundance: NA
CDR3nt: TGCGCCAGCAGTCACATCGTTTCGGGGGAGCAGTACTTC
CDR3aa: CASSHIVSGEQYF

d_gene: TRBD1
v_gene: TRBV27
j_gene: TRBJ1-1
abundance: few
CDR3nt: TGTGCCAGCAGGAAGGGGGCGGGGGGGTACACTGAAGCTTTCTTT
CDR3aa: CASRKGAGGYTEAFF